This T cell receptor (beta chain) is from a study of blood T cells in healthy people across ages. Study-wide points: It was the long-lived donors that had more naive CD4+ cells and higher diversity than aged donors. Diversity estimates from one million T cells were considered underestimates. Older age went with lower TCR beta diversity per million T cells, in a roughly linear way.

Of note for this clonotype: Its antigen remains unidentified.

The CDR3 spans 13 residues. Together with a sample-barcoded 5' primer, a J-beta primer mix was included in a second PCR lasting 7 to 11 cycles. With 12 random nucleotides, a template-switch adaptor tagged each individual cDNA molecule. One entry per CDR3 protein results from TCRdb running MiXCR on the 5' RACE reads. The sample consists of 350,000 to 450,000 distinct CDR3 sequences, about half of them appearing once. The clonotype originates from a man between 60 and 75 years old in good health. The chain employs TRBV21-1 and TRBJ2-1; TRBD2, the table's D call, was not compared with the DNA. TRBV21-1 is tagged as a pseudogene. Sequencing was done on a sample of blood. CDR3 amino acids: CASSKGGSVEQFF. CDR3 bases: TGTGCCAGCAGCAAAGGAGGGTCCGTTGAGCAGTTCTTC.